This entry lists 18 T cell receptor beta chains sequenced from one sample in a study of regulatory T cells in long-lasting Graves disease. CDR3-region Arm-PCR and iRepertoire HTBI primers produced the TCR beta libraries. Each CDR3 protein is one row after TCRdb ran MiXCR on the multiplex PCR reads. The table includes about 440,000 distinct CDR3 sequences, 15% detected once. As to time point: newly diagnosed GD, antithyroid drugs for less than 3 months. Scientists built the TCR library using RNA that was extracted from PBMCs. This same sample was also part of a study on T cells in Graves' hyperthyroidism and ophthalmopathy.

Here the sequenced sample was peripheral blood mononuclear cells (PBMCs), taken at new diagnosis, from a patient treated with antithyroid drugs. These receptors were obtained from a woman in her 30s with Graves disease.

This clonotype was seen many times. The J gene is TRBJ1-1, the V gene TRBV18, with no clear D. Germline V lookup: CDR1 KGHSH, CDR2 LQKENI. This CDR3 is 13 amino acids long. V lost 5 bases to trimming and J lost 1 base, with 8 bases between them. Written as DNA, the CDR3 is TGTGCCAGCTCAGGGTCTGGGAACACTGAAGCTTTCTTT. Protein product: CASSGSGNTEAFF.

This clonotype was recorded at least ten times. The J gene is TRBJ2-3, the V gene TRBV7-2; D may be TRBD1 (6 bases). V was pared by 6 bases and J by 1 base, with 11 bases between. This CDR3 has 14 amino acids. The germline CDR1 and CDR2 sequences are SGHTA and FQGNSA. This chain's CDR3 is CASSTGFGTDTQYF. CDR3 in DNA: TGTGCCAGCAGTACAGGGTTCGGCACAGATACGCAGTATTTT.

Only a few counts were recorded for this clonotype. V is TRBV19 and J is TRBJ1-2, with D possibly TRBD1 on 5 matching bases. CDR3 size: 16 residues. Germline CDR1 and CDR2: LNHDA and SQIVND (reference sequence). Trimming took 4 bases from V and 1 from J, leaving 16 bases between them. The CDR3 here is CASSTNRDLNNYGYTF. Here the CDR3 DNA reads TGTGCCAGTAGTACGAACCGGGACCTTAATAACTATGGCTACACCTTC.

This clonotype was detected many times. For the CDR3, the DNA is TGTGCCAGCAGCTTGACCCTAGCGGGGGCCCAAGAGACCCAGTACTTC. Residues: CASSLTLAGAQETQYF. The chain employs TRBV5-6 and TRBJ2-5; 10 nucleotides line up with TRBD2. CDR3 length: 16 residues. From germline, CDR1 is SGHDT and CDR2 YYEEEE. Losses at the gene ends were 1 base for V and 1 base for J; bases not matched to a gene: 4.

This clonotype was counted many times. The chain uses TRBV2 and TRBJ2-4, with 8 bases lining up with TRBD1. Germline V CDR1 and CDR2: SNHLY, FYNNEI. CDR3 length equals 14 residues. V lost 3 bases and J lost 5; bases outside the gene matches: 3. The CDR3 reads CASSDRGRQNIQYF. CDR3 in DNA: TGTGCCAGCAGTGACAGGGGGCGGCAAAACATTCAGTACTTC.

The V gene is TRBV7-8, the J gene TRBJ1-3, with D possibly matching TRBD1 (6 bases). Deletions cut 5 bases from V and 0 bases from J, with 8 bases between. Germline V CDR1 and CDR2: SGHVS, FQNEAQ. This CDR3 spans 14 amino acids. In DNA, the CDR3 is TGTGCCAGCAGCATACAGGGCTCTGGAAACACCATATATTTT. Translation gives CASSIQGSGNTIYF.

The rearrangement joins TRBV7-6 to TRBJ1-3; D gene unclear. The V end was cut by 5 bases, the J end by 3 bases, with 17 bases between. Germline values: CDR1 SGHVS, CDR2 FNYEAQ. The CDR3 runs to 16 residues. The CDR3 spells CASSRGRSIFGNTIYF. CDR3 bases: TGTGCCAGCAGCCGTGGACGGTCCATATTTGGAAACACCATATATTTT. Together with reference TRBV7-6 and TRBJ1-3, the CDR3 gives the full variable domain: GAGVSQSPRYKVTKRGQDVALRCDPISGHVSLYWYRQALGQGPEFLTYFNYEAQQDKSGLPNDRFSAERPEGSISTLTIQRTEQRDSAMYRCASSRGRSIFGNTIYFGEGSWLTVV.

Only a few counts were recorded for this clonotype. The rearrangement links TRBV24-1 to TRBJ2-2; no reliable D call. CDR3 length: 15 residues. The germline V and J ends were trimmed by 1 base and 2 bases, with 7 bases remaining between them. Germline V gene lookup returns CDR1 KGHDR and CDR2 SFDVKD. This CDR3 reads CATSDLGANTGELFF. CDR3 DNA sequence: TGTGCCACCAGTGATTTAGGCGCAAACACCGGGGAGCTGTTTTTT.

This clonotype has a handful of counts. The chain uses TRBV6-2 or TRBV6-3 and TRBJ2-5, with a tentative D call TRBD2 (5 bases). Looked up from germline, CDR1 is MNHEY and CDR2 is SVGEGT. The CDR3 covers 13 residues. Trimming took 5 bases from V and 13 from J, leaving 20 bases between them. The CDR3 DNA follows: TGTGCCAGCAGTGTGGGAAGGACTTCTCTCTTGTACTTC. Residues: CASSVGRTSLLYF.

As regards this clonotype: A much larger clone sits a single nucleotide away, making a read error possible. CDR3 amino acids: CSARDSEGSGYEQYF. The CDR3 region has the DNA TGCAGTGCTAGAGATTCGGAAGGTAGTGGCTACGAGCAGTACTTC. The gene calls are TRBV20-1 and TRBJ2-7; D is ambiguous. This CDR3 is built from 15 residues. V lost 0 bases to trimming and J lost 3 bases, with 15 bases between them. Per the germline V gene, CDR1 is DFQATT and CDR2 is SNEGSKA (reference sequence).

To note about this clonotype: A much more abundant neighbour one base away suggests this may be a read error. V and J are TRBV3-1 and TRBJ2-1, with D unclear. The CDR3 covers 13 residues. The V gene's germline CDR1 is LGHDT and CDR2 YNNKEL (reference sequence). CDR3 sequence reads: CATSQKAPNEQFF. The CDR3 region has the DNA TGTGCCACCAGCCAAAAAGCTCCCAATGAGCAGTTCTTC.

This clonotype was seen ten or more times. The chain joins TRBV27 to TRBJ1-5; D remains ambiguous. Germline V gene sequence: CDR1 MNHEY, CDR2 SMNVEV (reference sequence). CDR3 size: 17 residues. Between the trimmed V and J ends, which lost 4 bases and 1 base, there was a span of 17 bases. CDR3 loop: CASSYRRPGLSNQPQHF. The CDR3 DNA sequence: TGTGCCAGCAGTTACCGGCGGCCCGGCCTGAGCAATCAGCCCCAGCATTTT.

The chain is built from TRBV19 and TRBJ2-7, with 7 bases matching TRBD2. Germline V gene lookup returns CDR1 LNHDA and CDR2 SQIVND (reference sequence). J lost 6 bases, V lost 4 bases, and 9 bases had no gene match. The CDR3 length is 14 residues. The CDR3: CASSTKAGVGEQYF. CDR3 coding DNA: TGTGCCAGTAGTACTAAGGCGGGAGTGGGCGAGCAGTACTTC.

Remarks on this clonotype: A read error is possible here, since a much larger clone lies one base away. The gene calls are TRBV20-1 and TRBJ1-2, with D possibly TRBD1 on 5 matching bases. CDR3 size: 14 residues. Germline V gene data show CDR1 as DFQATT and CDR2 as SNEGSKA (reference sequence). V lost 0 bases and J 7 bases, leaving 15 bases between the germline ends. CDR3 sequence: CSAREESRGGGYTF. Written as DNA, the CDR3 is TGCAGTGCTAGAGAGGAGTCGCGGGGCGGTGGCTACACCTTC.

There are a few counts of this clonotype. The J gene is TRBJ1-4, the V gene TRBV4-1; no clear D gene. Germline V gene lookup returns CDR1 MGHRA and CDR2 YSYEKL. This CDR3 comprises 13 residues. Deletions cut 1 base from V and 5 bases from J, with 5 bases between. CDR3 region: CASSQGKNEKLFF. DNA of the CDR3: TGCGCCAGCAGCCAAGGGAAAAATGAAAAACTGTTTTTT.

This clonotype showed up just a few times. V and J are TRBV6-5 and TRBJ2-1; no reliable D call. V was pared by 2 bases and J by 5 bases, with 10 bases between. The CDR3 loop spans 14 amino acids. Per germline, CDR1 MNHEY and CDR2 SVGAGI. Here the CDR3 DNA reads TGTGCCAGCAGTTACCGTCCAGCAAACAATGAGCAGTTCTTC. Translation gives CASSYRPANNEQFF.

The chain joins TRBV9 to TRBJ2-7; D is possibly TRBD2 (6 bases). V was pared by 1 base and J by 4 bases, with 15 bases between. The CDR3 loop spans 15 amino acids. Germline-derived CDR1 and CDR2 are SGDLS and YYNGEE. This chain's CDR3 is CASSVSGGVLYEQYF. The CDR3 region has the DNA TGTGCCAGCAGCGTAAGCGGCGGGGTTCTTTACGAGCAGTACTTC.

This clonotype was observed at least ten times. The chain has TRBV6-1 and TRBJ1-1; D gene unclear. In germline, CDR1 is MNHNS, CDR2 SASEGT. Trimming removed 4 bases from V and 8 bases from J, with 11 bases in between. The CDR3 totals 12 residues. DNA for the CDR3: TGTGCCAGCAGTGGTTTTCCCGGGGAAGCTTTCTTT. It codes for CASSGFPGEAFF.